These 20 T cell receptor beta chains came from one sample sequenced in a study of human versus mouse CDR3 diversity and MHC coevolution. Sequencing used immunoSEQ multiplex PCR; TCRdb keeps in-frame clones, though not all of them. The sample yields tens of thousands of clones, around 95% seen once. The material sequenced was naive CD4+ T cells from blood. Subset reported: CD45RO-negative CD62L-positive naive CD4 T cells. These receptors were obtained from a person aged 25 to 75 in good health.

The chain recombines TRBV18 with TRBJ2-7, with D tentatively TRBD1 (6 bases). The CDR3 contains 13 residues. Deletions cut 3 bases from V and 5 bases from J, with 11 bases between. Germline V CDR1 and CDR2: KGHSH, LQKENI. The CDR3 bases are TGTGCCAGCTCACCGGGACACTTAGACGAGCAGTACTTC. Encoded protein: CASSPGHLDEQYF.

CDR3 sequence: CASSISGTMTNTGELFF. DNA for the CDR3: TGTGCCAGTAGTATATCCGGGACAATGACGAACACCGGGGAGCTGTTTTTT. The genes are TRBV19 and TRBJ2-2, with D possibly TRBD1 on 6 matching bases. The CDR3 covers 17 residues. Germline loops: CDR1 LNHDA, CDR2 SQIVND (reference sequence). V was trimmed by 2 bases and J by 0 bases, leaving 13 bases between them.

This chain's CDR3 is CASSVVDRLNTEAFF. CDR3 bases: TGTGCCAGCAGCGTAGTGGACAGATTGAACACTGAAGCTTTCTTT. The rearrangement uses TRBV9 and TRBJ1-1; D may be TRBD1 (6 bases). The CDR3 is 15 residues long. V was clipped by 0 bases and J by 0 bases, with 9 bases between them. The germline CDR1 and CDR2 sequences are SGDLS and YYNGEE.

This chain links TRBV11-2 with TRBJ1-1, with D hard to call. From germline, CDR1 is SGHAT and CDR2 FQNNGV. This CDR3 has 17 amino acids. Trimming removed 2 bases from V and 3 bases from J, with 19 bases in between. The CDR3 nucleotides are TGTGCCAGCAGCTTAATGGGAGGCCAGGCCCCGGACACTGAAGCTTTCTTT. Its protein is CASSLMGGQAPDTEAFF.

The chain links TRBV4-3 to TRBJ2-1; 12 nucleotides line up with TRBD2. Germline V lookup: CDR1 LGHNA, CDR2 YSLEER. This CDR3 spans 18 amino acids. The V and J ends lost 0 bases and 13 bases, in that order; junction bases with no gene match: 16. The CDR3 sequence is CASSQERGRTSGAIRQFF. CDR3 bases: TGCGCCAGCAGCCAAGAACGGGGTCGGACTAGCGGGGCCATACGACAGTTCTTC.

The rearrangement uses TRBV7-3 and TRBJ2-1; TRBD2 aligns across 7 bases. The germline V gene has CDR1 SGHTA and CDR2 FQGTGA. There are 13 residues in the CDR3. With V trimmed by 2 bases and J by 6 bases, 1 base remained unmatched. CDR3 in amino acids: CASSLLAANEQFF. The CDR3 nucleotides read TGTGCCAGCAGCTTACTAGCGGCCAATGAGCAGTTCTTC.

The chain recombines TRBV6-6 with TRBJ2-1; TRBD1 is a possible D gene (5 bases). V dropped 7 bases and J dropped 6 bases, with 19 bases sitting between them. This CDR3 contains 15 residues. Germline V lookup: CDR1 MNHNY, CDR2 SVGAGI (reference sequence). DNA for the CDR3: TGTGCCAGCAAGGGGCTTGTCCCGTGGGTCAATGAGCAGTTCTTC. Its protein product is CASKGLVPWVNEQFF.

The rearrangement uses TRBV19 and TRBJ2-7; D is perhaps TRBD1 (6 bases). Germline-derived CDR1 and CDR2 are LNHDA and SQIVND (reference sequence). The CDR3 loop spans 14 amino acids. V was shortened by 2 bases and J by 5 bases, with 13 bases between the two germline ends. The CDR3 loop reads CASSITGWVHEQYF. The CDR3 DNA reads as TGTGCCAGTAGTATAACAGGGTGGGTGCACGAGCAGTACTTC.

The sample holds one count of this clone. CDR3: CATSRPSGVAGTDTQYF. CDR3 nucleotide sequence: TGTGCCACCAGCAGACCCTCCGGGGTAGCGGGCACAGATACGCAGTATTTT. The chain joins TRBV15 to TRBJ2-3; a possible D gene is TRBD2 (6 bases). Germline V gives CDR1 LNHNV, CDR2 YYDKDF (reference sequence). V gave up 2 bases and J gave up 1 base, with 16 bases separating them. The CDR3 covers 17 residues.

The CDR3 is CASSLRGGVETQYF. For the CDR3, the DNA is TGTGCCAGCAGCTTGCGGGGAGGGGTCGAGACCCAGTACTTC. The V call is TRBV5-4, the J call TRBJ2-5, with 7 bases identical to TRBD2. The germline V gene encodes CDR1 SGHNT and CDR2 YYREEE (reference sequence). V gave up 1 base and J gave up 5 bases; unmatched junction bases: 5. The CDR3 is made up of 14 amino acids.

The V gene is TRBV6-4, the J gene TRBJ1-6, with D unresolved. Germline CDR1 and CDR2: MRHNA and SNTAGT. This CDR3 is built from 14 residues. Trimming shortened V by 0 bases and J by 14 bases, and 14 bases separated the two germline ends. CDR3 residues: CASSDSHARGSLHF. The DNA of the CDR3 is TGTGCCAGCAGTGACTCCCACGCACGGGGATCCCTCCACTTT.

The gene calls are TRBV7-3 and TRBJ2-1; D remains unclear. The germline V gene has CDR1 SGHTA and CDR2 FQGTGA. V lost 5 bases, J lost 7 bases, and 12 bases lay in between. This CDR3 comprises 13 residues. The CDR3, as DNA: TGTGCCAGCAGCCCGTCACGCCTAAATGAGCAGTTCTTC. This codes for CASSPSRLNEQFF.

The chain recombines TRBV6-5 with TRBJ1-2; 8 bases are shared with TRBD1. The CDR3 runs to 14 residues. V dropped 5 bases and J dropped 8; count of bases not matched to a gene: 10. CDR1 and CDR2 (germline): MNHEY, SVGAGI. The CDR3 DNA reads as TGTGCCAGCAGTCTAGACAGGGGCTTTTACGGCTACACCTTC. It translates to CASSLDRGFYGYTF.

CDR3 sequence (DNA): TGTGCCAGCTCGCCTGCGGCGGGGACCGGGGAGCTGTTTTTT. This sequence encodes CASSPAAGTGELFF. V is TRBV18 and J is TRBJ2-2, with D perhaps TRBD2 (6 bases). From germline, CDR1 is KGHSH and CDR2 LQKENI. V dropped 6 bases and J dropped 5 bases, with 13 bases sitting between them. The CDR3 is 14 residues long. The full variable domain, with the rest looked up from reference TRBV18 and TRBJ2-2, is NAGVMQNPRHLVRRRGQEARLRCSPMKGHSHVYWYRQLPEEGLKFMVYLQKENIIDESGMPKERFSAEFPKEGPSILRIQQVVRGDSAAYFCASSPAAGTGELFFGEGSRLTVL.

This chain uses TRBV28 with TRBJ2-7, with D possibly matching TRBD1 (8 bases). V was shortened by 7 bases and J by 0 bases, with 22 bases between the two germline ends. The CDR3 is made up of 17 amino acids. From germline, CDR1 is MDHEN and CDR2 SYDVKM. The CDR3 loop is CASTSGGGGSHSYEQYF. For the CDR3, the DNA is TGTGCCAGCACCTCAGGGGGCGGGGGCTCCCACTCCTACGAGCAGTACTTC. Variable domain in full (rest from reference TRBV28 and TRBJ2-7): DVKVTQSSRYLVKRTGEKVFLECVQDMDHENMFWYRQDPGLGLRLIYFSYDVKMKEKGDIPEGYSVSREKKERFSLILESASTNQTSMYLCASTSGGGGSHSYEQYFGPGTRLTVT.

The CDR3: CASSHQGGQETQYF. The CDR3 DNA reads TGTGCCAGCAGCCACCAGGGGGGCCAAGAGACCCAGTACTTC. V is TRBV7-3 and J is TRBJ2-5; the D gene is possibly TRBD1 (7 bases). CDR1 is SGHTA and CDR2 is FQGTGA in the germline V gene. Between the trimmed V and J ends, which lost 5 bases and 1 base, there was a span of 11 bases. This CDR3 contains 14 residues.

This sequence joins TRBV7-9 and TRBJ2-1, with 10 nucleotides matching TRBD2. The CDR3 has 16 amino acids. Germline V gene sequence: CDR1 SEHNR, CDR2 FQNEAQ (reference sequence). J gave up 7 bases and V 5 bases, and 11 bases lay outside the gene matches. CDR3 protein: CASSLSGRALKNEQFF. The CDR3 bases are TGTGCCAGCAGCCTCAGCGGGAGGGCCTTGAAAAATGAGCAGTTCTTC.

The gene calls are TRBV11-3 and TRBJ2-5; 15 bases are shared with TRBD2. Per the germline V gene, CDR1 is SGHNT and CDR2 is YENEEA. V dropped 5 bases and J dropped 4; count of bases not matched to a gene: 8. The CDR3 extends over 17 amino acids. The CDR3 coding sequence is TGTGCCAGCAGCCCCGGACTAGCGGGGGGGCGAGGAGAGACCCAGTACTTC. Translating gives CASSPGLAGGRGETQYF.

The V gene is TRBV27, the J gene TRBJ1-1, with 7 bases identical to TRBD1. The CDR3 loop spans 14 amino acids. Germline trimming cut 3 bases from V and 6 bases from J; bases unmatched to any gene: 7. Germline-derived CDR1 and CDR2 are MNHEY and SMNVEV (reference sequence). CDR3 region: CASSFNRGAAEAFF. CDR3 DNA: TGTGCCAGCAGTTTTAACAGGGGCGCCGCTGAAGCTTTCTTT.

The V and J genes are TRBV10-3 and TRBJ2-5; 7 nucleotides align to TRBD1. Trimming cost V 6 bases and J 5 bases; bases outside gene matches: 6. This CDR3 has 13 amino acids. Germline CDR1 reads ENHRY; CDR2 reads SYGVKD. The CDR3 here is CAIRTTGSETQYF. For the CDR3, the DNA is TGTGCCATCAGGACGACAGGGTCGGAGACCCAGTACTTC.